This T cell receptor (beta chain) was sequenced in a study of blood T cell repertoires in COVID-19. Study-level background: Specimens from acute and convalescent COVID-19 originated in the United States, Italy and Spain. In each case, the material was cDNA or gDNA derived from T cells, B-cell-depleted T cells, or PBMCs.

As handled by the study authors: Amplification from reference gene primers served as the basis for estimated nucleated cell counts. Profiled with immunoSEQ multiplex PCR; TCRdb holds only in-frame clones, not every one. That table is the source of V, J and clone size, and D and trimming were worked out from the DNA. The sample includes some 190,000 clones, under 90% of them seen just once. With V trimmed by 4 bases and J by 8 bases, 7 bases remained unmatched. Germline V gene sequence: CDR1 SQVTM, CDR2 ANQGSEA. This CDR3 spans 12 amino acids. The chain joins TRBV29-1 to TRBJ1-2, with 7 bases identical to TRBD1. The source material was peripheral blood. The receptor's source is a man aged 55 to 70 with acute or convalescent COVID-19. This chain's CDR3 is CSVVEGASGYTF. The CDR3 DNA reads as TGCAGCGTTGTGGAGGGGGCCTCCGGCTACACCTTC.